Given below is one T cell receptor beta chain in context. The data were taken from a study of CD8 T cells in Susac syndrome. Sequencing of TCR beta, carried out with a high-throughput approach, was applied to CD8+ and CD4+ T cells from the blood. The authors negatively isolated CD8+ and CD4+ T cells and FACS-enriched TEMRA cells. Reverse transcription used about 0.45 to 1 ug RNA and random hexamers. TCRdb ran MiXCR on the immunoSEQ multiplex PCR reads and lists one entry per CDR3 protein. Found here are roughly 130,000 distinct CDR3 sequences, 90% to 95% of them singletons; the top ten hold roughly 0.12%. The V gene lost 6 bases and the J gene lost 4 bases, with 15 bases spanning the gap. This CDR3 is 14 amino acids long.

The sequenced material came from CD4+ T cells from PBMCs. The clonotype was recovered from a human donor in good health. The gene calls are TRBV12-3 or TRBV12-4 and TRBJ1-2, with D possibly matching TRBD1 (6 bases). CDR3 DNA: TGTGCCAGCAGGGTACAGGGAATCGTCTATGGCTACACCTTC. Its translation is CASRVQGIVYGYTF.